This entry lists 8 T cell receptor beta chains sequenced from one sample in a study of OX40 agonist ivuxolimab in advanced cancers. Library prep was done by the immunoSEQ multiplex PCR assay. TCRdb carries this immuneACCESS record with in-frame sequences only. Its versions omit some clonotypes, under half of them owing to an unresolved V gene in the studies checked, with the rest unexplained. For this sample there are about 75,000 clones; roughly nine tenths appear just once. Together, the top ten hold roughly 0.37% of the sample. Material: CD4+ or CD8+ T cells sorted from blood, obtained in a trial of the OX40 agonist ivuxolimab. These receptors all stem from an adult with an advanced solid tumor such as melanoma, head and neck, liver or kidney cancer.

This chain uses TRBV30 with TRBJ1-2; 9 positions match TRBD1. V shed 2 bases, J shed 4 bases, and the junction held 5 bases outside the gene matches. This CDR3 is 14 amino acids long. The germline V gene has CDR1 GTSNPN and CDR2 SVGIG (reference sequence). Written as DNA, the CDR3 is TGTGCCTGGAGTCCGGGACAGGGAGGCTATGGCTACACCTTC. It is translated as CAWSPGQGGYGYTF.

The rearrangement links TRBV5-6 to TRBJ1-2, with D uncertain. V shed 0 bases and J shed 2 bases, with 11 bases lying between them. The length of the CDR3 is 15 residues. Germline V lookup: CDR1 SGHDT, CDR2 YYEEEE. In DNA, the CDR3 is TGTGCCAGCAGCTTGGCCGTCAACAGAAACTATGGCTACACCTTC. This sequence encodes CASSLAVNRNYGYTF.

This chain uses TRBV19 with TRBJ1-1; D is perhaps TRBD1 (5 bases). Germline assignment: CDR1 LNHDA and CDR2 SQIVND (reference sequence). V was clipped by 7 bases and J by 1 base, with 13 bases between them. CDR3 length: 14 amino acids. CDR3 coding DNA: TGTGCCAGTAACCCTGACAGAAAGAACACTGAAGCTTTCTTT. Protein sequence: CASNPDRKNTEAFF.

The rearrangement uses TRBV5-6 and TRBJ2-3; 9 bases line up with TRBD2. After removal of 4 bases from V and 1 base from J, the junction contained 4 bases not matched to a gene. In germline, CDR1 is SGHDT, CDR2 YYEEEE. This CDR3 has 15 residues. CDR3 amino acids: CASSDSGSGTDTQYF. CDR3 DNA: TGTGCCAGCAGCGATAGCGGGAGTGGCACAGATACGCAGTATTTT.

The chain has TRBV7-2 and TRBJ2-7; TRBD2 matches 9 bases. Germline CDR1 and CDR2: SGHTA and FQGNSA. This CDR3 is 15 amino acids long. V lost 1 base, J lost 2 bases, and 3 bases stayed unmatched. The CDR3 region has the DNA TGTGCCAGCAGCTTAGGGACTAGCGACACCTACGAGCAGTACTTC. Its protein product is CASSLGTSDTYEQYF.

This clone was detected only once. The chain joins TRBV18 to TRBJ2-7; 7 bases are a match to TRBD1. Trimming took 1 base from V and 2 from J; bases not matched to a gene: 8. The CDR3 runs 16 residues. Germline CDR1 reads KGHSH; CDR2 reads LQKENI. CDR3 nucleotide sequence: TGTGCCAGCTCACCACTTCCCCGGACAGGACCCTACGAGCAGTACTTC. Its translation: CASSPLPRTGPYEQYF.

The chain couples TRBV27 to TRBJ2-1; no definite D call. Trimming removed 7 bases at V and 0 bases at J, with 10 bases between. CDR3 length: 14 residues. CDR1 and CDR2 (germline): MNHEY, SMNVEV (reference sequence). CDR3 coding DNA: TGTGCCAGCAACGGTGCGAGCTCCTACAATGAGCAGTTCTTC. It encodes CASNGASSYNEQFF.

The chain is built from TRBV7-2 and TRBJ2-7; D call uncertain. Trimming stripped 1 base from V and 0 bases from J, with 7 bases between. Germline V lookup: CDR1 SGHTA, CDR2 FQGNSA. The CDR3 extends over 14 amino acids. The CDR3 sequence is CASSLGESSYEQYF. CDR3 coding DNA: TGTGCCAGCAGCTTAGGGGAAAGCTCCTACGAGCAGTACTTC.